This T cell receptor beta chain was recorded in a study of cytotoxic CD8 clonotypes in ibrutinib-treated CLL. Study overall: Investigators collected response samples after a median approximately twelve months of treatment, range 6 to 36. Study results and limitations: Public clonotypes showed up rarely, and on treatment they shrank or held steady. Baseline clonality, higher than in age-matched healthy donors, tracked circulating CD8+ T-cell counts.

Sequencing sought depths of 1 in 200,000 to 1 in 1 million T cells. Sequenced by immunoSEQ multiplex PCR; TCRdb stores in-frame clones only, minus some. The sample yields around 330,000 clones, about 61% seen once. To note about this clone: Its matching antigen is unknown.

The V gene's germline CDR1 is SGDLS and CDR2 YYNGEE. Trimming pared 4 bases from V and 1 base from J, leaving 17 bases between. CDR3 length equals 16 residues. Sample: PBMCs, taken after 36 months of ibrutinib treatment. V usage is TRBV9 and J usage is TRBJ1-1; D uncertain. The origin of this receptor is a human donor with chronic lymphocytic leukemia. The CDR3 DNA reads TGTGCCAGCAGCACGAGTGCCCGGGGAACGAACACTGAAGCTTTCTTT. Protein sequence: CASSTSARGTNTEAFF.